This paragraph reports one TCR beta chain. Its antigen remains unidentified. This entry belongs to a study of T cell responses to AZD1222 COVID-19 vaccine. Study-wide points: The repertoires were collected only after the peak T cell response. The donor cohort was predominantly white British with a female majority, and clonal diversity may have been underestimated.

The CDR3 has 15 residues. Trimming took 4 bases from V and 7 from J; bases not matched to a gene: 8. Germline CDR1 reads KGHDR; CDR2 reads SFDVKD. TCRdb's copy holds only in-frame clones and misses some; the assay was immunoSEQ multiplex PCR. The sample has about 180,000 clones, around nine tenths seen once. The sequencing here drew on peripheral blood, taken on day 0 of AZD1222 vaccination. The chain has TRBV24-1 and TRBJ1-4, with TRBD1 matching 7 bases. This clonotype originated in an adult in good health. CDR3 sequence (DNA): TGTGCCACCAGTGACCGCAGGGGGGGAGGTGAAAAACTGTTTTTT. This translates into CATSDRRGGGEKLFF.